This T cell receptor beta chain is from a study of blood T cell repertoires in COVID-19. Across the study: From the United States, Italy and Spain came samples of acute and convalescent COVID-19. Sources were T cells, B-cell-depleted T cells, or PBMCs; the material itself was cDNA or gDNA.

Authors' data handling: Quantification of nucleated cells was approximated via reference gene primer amplification. The method was immunoSEQ multiplex PCR; TCRdb's version includes in-frame clones alone and lacks a portion of them. V and J calls plus clone size are reproduced from that table; the DNA served to infer D and trimming. The sample includes around 160,000 clones, more than 70% of them seen just once. V was pared by 3 bases and J by 3 bases, with 3 bases of the junction left unmatched. The CDR3 sequence is 14 residues long. Germline assignment: CDR1 SGHRS and CDR2 YFSETQ. The rearrangement uses TRBV5-1 and TRBJ1-5; 7 bases are a match to TRBD1. The sequence derives from a man between 60 and 75 years old with active or convalescent COVID-19. Sequencing was carried out using peripheral blood. The CDR3 nucleotides read TGCGCCAGCAGCTCGGGACAGCCCAATCAGCCCCAGCATTTT. Amino acids: CASSSGQPNQPQHF.